This T cell receptor (beta chain) was sequenced in a study of blood T cell repertoires in COVID-19. Study summary: Acute-phase and convalescent COVID-19 samples originated in the United States, Italy and Spain. Sample material is recorded as cDNA or gDNA derived from T cells, B-cell-depleted T cells, or PBMCs.

Authors' data handling: Quantification of nucleated cells was approximated via reference gene primer amplification. Assay: immunoSEQ multiplex PCR; the TCRdb copy retains only in-frame clones and omits some. V, J and clone size are taken as reported in that table, and D and trimming were inferred from the DNA itself. The table shows tens of thousands of clones, with about 80% occurring only once. Germline CDR1 is KGHSH and CDR2 is LQKENI. This CDR3 region has 15 residues. Trimming pared 6 bases from V and 0 bases from J, leaving 15 bases between. The chain links TRBV18 to TRBJ2-7; a weak D match, TRBD1 (6 bases). Sequenced sample: peripheral blood. This sequence originates from a human donor in a cohort sampled during active COVID-19. The CDR3 bases are TGTGCCAGCTCCCCCAGGGGCCCAATCTCCTACGAGCAGTACTTC. This gives the protein CASSPRGPISYEQYF.